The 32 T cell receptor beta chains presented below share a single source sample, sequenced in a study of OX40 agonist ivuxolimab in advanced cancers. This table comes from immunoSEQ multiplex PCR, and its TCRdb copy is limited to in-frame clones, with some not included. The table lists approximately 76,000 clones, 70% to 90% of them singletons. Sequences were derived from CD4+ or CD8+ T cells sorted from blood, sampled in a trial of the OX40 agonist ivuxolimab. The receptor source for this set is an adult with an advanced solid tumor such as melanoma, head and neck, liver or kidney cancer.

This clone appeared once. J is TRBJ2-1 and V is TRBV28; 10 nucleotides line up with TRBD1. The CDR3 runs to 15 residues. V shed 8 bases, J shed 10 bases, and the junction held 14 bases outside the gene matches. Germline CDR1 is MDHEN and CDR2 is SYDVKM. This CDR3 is CASDGLGTGEWEQFF. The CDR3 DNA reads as TGTGCCAGCGACGGTTTGGGGACAGGGGAATGGGAGCAGTTCTTC.

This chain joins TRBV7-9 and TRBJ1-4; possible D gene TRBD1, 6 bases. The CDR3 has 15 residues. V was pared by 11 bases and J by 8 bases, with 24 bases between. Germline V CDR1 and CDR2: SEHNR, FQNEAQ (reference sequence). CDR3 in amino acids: CALSASERQEEKLFF. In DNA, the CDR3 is TGTGCCTTATCCGCGTCAGAACGACAGGAGGAAAAACTGTTTTTT.

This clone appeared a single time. Here the CDR3 reads CASSYARTGDSYEQYF. CDR3 nucleotides: TGTGCCAGCAGTTACGCTCGGACAGGGGACTCCTACGAGCAGTACTTC. The chain carries TRBV6-5 and TRBJ2-7, with 9 bases fitting TRBD1. Germline CDR1 is MNHEY and CDR2 is SVGAGI. Trimming at V came to 2 bases and at J to 0 bases, leaving 5 bases not matched to a gene. CDR3 length: 16 amino acids.

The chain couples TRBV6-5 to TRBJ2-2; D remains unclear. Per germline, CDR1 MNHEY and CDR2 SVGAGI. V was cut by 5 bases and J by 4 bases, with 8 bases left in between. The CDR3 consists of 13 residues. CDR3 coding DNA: TGTGCCAGCAGTCCCTTGGTCACCGGGGAGCTGTTTTTT. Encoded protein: CASSPLVTGELFF.

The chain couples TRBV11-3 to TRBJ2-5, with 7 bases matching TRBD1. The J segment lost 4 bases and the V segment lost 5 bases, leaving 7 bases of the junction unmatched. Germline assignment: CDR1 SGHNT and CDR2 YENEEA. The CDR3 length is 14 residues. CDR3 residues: CASSQQTGPETQYF. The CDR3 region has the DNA TGTGCCAGCAGCCAACAGACAGGGCCAGAGACCCAGTACTTC.

DNA for the CDR3: TGCGCCAGCAACACTCTTCGGCGGGGGGTACCCACTGAAGCTTTCTTT. This gives the protein CASNTLRRGVPTEAFF. The J gene is TRBJ1-1, the V gene TRBV4-1; a weak D match, TRBD1 (5 bases). Germline V gives CDR1 MGHRA, CDR2 YSYEKL. CDR3 length equals 16 residues. V lost 7 bases and J 4 bases, leaving 22 bases between the germline ends.

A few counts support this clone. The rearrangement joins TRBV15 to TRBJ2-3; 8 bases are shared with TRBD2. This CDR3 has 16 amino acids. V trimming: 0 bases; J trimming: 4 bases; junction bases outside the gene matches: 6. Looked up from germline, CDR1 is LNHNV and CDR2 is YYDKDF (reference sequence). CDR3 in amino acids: CATSRDSGSGADTQYF. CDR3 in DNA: TGTGCCACCAGCAGAGACAGCGGGAGTGGGGCAGATACGCAGTATTTT.

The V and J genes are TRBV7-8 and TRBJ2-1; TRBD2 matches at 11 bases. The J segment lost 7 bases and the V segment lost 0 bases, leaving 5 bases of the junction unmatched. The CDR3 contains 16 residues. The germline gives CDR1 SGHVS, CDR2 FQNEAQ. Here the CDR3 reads CASSLAWASGRNEQFF. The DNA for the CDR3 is TGTGCCAGCAGCTTAGCGTGGGCTAGCGGGAGGAATGAGCAGTTCTTC.

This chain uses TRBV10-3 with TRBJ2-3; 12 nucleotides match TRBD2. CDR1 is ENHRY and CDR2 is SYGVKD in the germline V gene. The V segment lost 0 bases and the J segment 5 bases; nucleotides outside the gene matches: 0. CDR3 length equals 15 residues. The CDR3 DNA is TGTGCCATCAGTGAGTCGGGACTAGCGGGAGATACGCAGTATTTT. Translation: CAISESGLAGDTQYF.

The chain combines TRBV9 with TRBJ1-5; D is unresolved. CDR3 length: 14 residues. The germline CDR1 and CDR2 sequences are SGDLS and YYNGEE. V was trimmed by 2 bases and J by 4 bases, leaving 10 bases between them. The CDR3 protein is CASSVGSHNQPQHF. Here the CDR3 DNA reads TGTGCCAGCAGCGTTGGCAGCCATAATCAGCCCCAGCATTTT.

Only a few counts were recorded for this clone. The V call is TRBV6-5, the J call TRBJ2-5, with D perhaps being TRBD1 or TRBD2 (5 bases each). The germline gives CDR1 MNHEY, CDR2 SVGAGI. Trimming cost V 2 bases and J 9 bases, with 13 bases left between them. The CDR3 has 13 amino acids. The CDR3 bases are TGTGCCAGCAGTTACGGGTCAGTGGGGGCCCAGTACTTC. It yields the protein CASSYGSVGAQYF.

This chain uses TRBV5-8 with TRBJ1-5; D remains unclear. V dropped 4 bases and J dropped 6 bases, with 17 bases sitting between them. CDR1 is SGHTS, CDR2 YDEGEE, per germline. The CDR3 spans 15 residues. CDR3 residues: CASSPMFLGSQPQHF. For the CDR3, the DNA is TGTGCCAGCAGCCCGATGTTCTTGGGAAGTCAGCCCCAGCATTTT.

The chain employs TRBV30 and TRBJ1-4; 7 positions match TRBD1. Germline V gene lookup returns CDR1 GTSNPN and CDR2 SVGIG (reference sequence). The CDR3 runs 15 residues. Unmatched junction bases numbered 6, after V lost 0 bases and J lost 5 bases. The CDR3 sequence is CAWSVQTGANEKLFF. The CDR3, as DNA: TGTGCCTGGAGTGTACAAACAGGGGCAAATGAAAAACTGTTTTTT.

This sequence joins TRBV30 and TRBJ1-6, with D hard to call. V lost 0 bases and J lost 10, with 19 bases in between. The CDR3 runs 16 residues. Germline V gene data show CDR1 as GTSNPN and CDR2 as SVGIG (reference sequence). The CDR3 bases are TGTGCCTGGAGTGTGTCCCGGACCGTGGTAAAGTCACCCCTCCACTTT. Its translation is CAWSVSRTVVKSPLHF.

This CDR3 is CSVFSFGKGEKLFF. CDR3 coding DNA: TGCAGCGTTTTTTCCTTTGGCAAAGGGGAAAAACTGTTTTTT. The chain recombines TRBV29-1 with TRBJ1-4; D unclear. Germline V gives CDR1 SQVTM, CDR2 ANQGSEA. CDR3 length equals 14 residues. V dropped 5 bases and J dropped 8 bases, with 18 bases sitting between them. Together with reference TRBV29-1 and TRBJ1-4, the CDR3 gives the full variable domain: SAVISQKPSRDICQRGTSLTIQCQVDSQVTMMFWYRQQPGQSLTLIATANQGSEATYESGFVIDKFPISRPNLTFSTLTVSNMSPEDSSIYLCSVFSFGKGEKLFFGSGTQLSVL.

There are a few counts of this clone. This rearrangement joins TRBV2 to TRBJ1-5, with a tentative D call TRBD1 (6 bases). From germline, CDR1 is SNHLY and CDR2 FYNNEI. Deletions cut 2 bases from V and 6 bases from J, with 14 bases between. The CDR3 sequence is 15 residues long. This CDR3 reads CASSEYRGAGQPQHF. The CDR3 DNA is TGTGCCAGCAGTGAATATCGGGGGGCCGGTCAGCCCCAGCATTTT.

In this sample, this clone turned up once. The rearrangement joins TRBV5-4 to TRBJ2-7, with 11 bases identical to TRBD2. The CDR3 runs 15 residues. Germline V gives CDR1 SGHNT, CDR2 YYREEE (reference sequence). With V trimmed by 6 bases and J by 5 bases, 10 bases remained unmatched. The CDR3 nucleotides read TGTGCCAGCAAATTCACTAGCGGGAGTTGGGACGAGCAGTACTTC. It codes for CASKFTSGSWDEQYF.

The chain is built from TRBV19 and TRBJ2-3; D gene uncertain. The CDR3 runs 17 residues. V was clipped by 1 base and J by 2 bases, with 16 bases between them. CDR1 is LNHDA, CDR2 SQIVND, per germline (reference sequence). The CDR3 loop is CASSIGARGKHTDTQYF. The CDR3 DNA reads TGTGCCAGTAGTATAGGCGCCCGCGGAAAACACACAGATACGCAGTATTTT. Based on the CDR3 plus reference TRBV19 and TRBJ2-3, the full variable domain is DGGITQSPKYLFRKEGQNVTLSCEQNLNHDAMYWYRQDPGQGLRLIYYSQIVNDFQKGDIAEGYSVSREKKESFPLTVTSAQKNPTAFYLCASSIGARGKHTDTQYFGPGTRLTVL.

CDR3 sequence reads: CASSEVVLSGLRDYGYTF. CDR3 DNA sequence: TGTGCCAGCAGTGAAGTTGTCCTTTCGGGGTTGCGGGACTATGGCTACACCTTC. The chain recombines TRBV2 with TRBJ1-2, with unresolved D. Germline V gene sequence: CDR1 SNHLY, CDR2 FYNNEI. The CDR3 runs to 18 residues. Trimming removed 1 base at V and 3 bases at J, with 21 bases between.

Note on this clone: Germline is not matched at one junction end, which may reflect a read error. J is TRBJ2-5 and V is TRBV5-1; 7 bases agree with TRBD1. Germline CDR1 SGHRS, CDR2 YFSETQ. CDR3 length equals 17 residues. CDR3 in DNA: TGCGCCAGCACCTTGGGTCAGGGGGTAGGAGTAGAAGAGACCCAGTACTTC. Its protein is CASTLGQGVGVEETQYF.

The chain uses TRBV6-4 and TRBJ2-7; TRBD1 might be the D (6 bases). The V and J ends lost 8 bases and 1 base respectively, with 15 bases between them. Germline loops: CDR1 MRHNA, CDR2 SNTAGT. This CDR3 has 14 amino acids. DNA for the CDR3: TGTGCCAGCTTACTTCAGGGGAAGTCCTACGAGCAGTACTTC. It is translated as CASLLQGKSYEQYF.

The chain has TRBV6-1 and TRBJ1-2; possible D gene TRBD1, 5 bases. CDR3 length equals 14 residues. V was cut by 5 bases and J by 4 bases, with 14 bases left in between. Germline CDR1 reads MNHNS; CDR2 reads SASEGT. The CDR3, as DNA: TGTGCCAGCAGTCAGGACACTAAAGGCTATGGCTACACCTTC. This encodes CASSQDTKGYGYTF.

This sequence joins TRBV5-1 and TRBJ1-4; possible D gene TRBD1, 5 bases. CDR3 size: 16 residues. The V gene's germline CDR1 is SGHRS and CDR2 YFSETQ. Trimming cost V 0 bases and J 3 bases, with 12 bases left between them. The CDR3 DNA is TGCGCCAGCAGCTTGGAGGGGAGGGCGCCTAATGAAAAACTGTTTTTT. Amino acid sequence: CASSLEGRAPNEKLFF.

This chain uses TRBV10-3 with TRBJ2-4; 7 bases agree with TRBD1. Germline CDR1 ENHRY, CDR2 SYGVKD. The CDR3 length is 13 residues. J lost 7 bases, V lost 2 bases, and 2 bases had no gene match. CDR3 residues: CAISEDRDNIQYF. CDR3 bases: TGTGCCATCAGTGAGGACAGGGATAACATTCAGTACTTC.

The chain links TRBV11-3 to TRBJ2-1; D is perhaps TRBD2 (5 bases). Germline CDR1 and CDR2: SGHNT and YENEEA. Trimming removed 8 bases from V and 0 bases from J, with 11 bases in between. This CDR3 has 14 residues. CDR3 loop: CASRAESSYNEQFF. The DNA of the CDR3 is TGTGCCAGCCGAGCGGAGAGCTCCTACAATGAGCAGTTCTTC.

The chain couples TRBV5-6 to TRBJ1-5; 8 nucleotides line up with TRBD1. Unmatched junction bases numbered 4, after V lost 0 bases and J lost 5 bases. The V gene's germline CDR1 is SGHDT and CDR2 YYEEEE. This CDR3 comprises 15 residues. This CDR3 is CASSLGRGPDQPQHF. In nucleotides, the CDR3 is TGTGCCAGCAGCTTGGGCAGGGGGCCGGATCAGCCCCAGCATTTT.

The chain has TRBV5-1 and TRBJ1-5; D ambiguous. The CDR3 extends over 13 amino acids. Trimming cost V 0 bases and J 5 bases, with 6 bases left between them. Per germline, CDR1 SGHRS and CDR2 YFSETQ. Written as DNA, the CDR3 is TGCGCCAGCAGCTTGGCCGGATATCAGCCCCAGCATTTT. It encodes CASSLAGYQPQHF.

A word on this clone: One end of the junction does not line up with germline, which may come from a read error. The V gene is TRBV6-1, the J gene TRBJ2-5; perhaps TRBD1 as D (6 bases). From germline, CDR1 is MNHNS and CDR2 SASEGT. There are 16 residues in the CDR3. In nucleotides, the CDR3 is TGTGCCAGCAGTAAAGCCGGGACACTGTACCAAGAGACCCAGTACTTC. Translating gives CASSKAGTLYQETQYF.

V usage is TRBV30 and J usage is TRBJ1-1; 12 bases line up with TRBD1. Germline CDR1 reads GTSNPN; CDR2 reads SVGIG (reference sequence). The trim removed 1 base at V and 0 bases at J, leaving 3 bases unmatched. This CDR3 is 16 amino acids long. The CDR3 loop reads CAWSGDRGLMNTEAFF. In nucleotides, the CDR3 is TGTGCCTGGAGTGGGGACAGGGGGCTTATGAACACTGAAGCTTTCTTT.

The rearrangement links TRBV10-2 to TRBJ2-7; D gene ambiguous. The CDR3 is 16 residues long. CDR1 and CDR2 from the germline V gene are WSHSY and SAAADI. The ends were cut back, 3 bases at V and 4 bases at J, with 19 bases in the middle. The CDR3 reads CASSDPRSPSGYEQYF. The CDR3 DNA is TGCGCCAGCAGTGACCCGAGGTCGCCGTCCGGATACGAGCAGTACTTC.

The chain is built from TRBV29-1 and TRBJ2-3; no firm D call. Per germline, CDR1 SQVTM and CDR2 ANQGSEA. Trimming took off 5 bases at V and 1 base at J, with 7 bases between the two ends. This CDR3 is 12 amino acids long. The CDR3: CSVWKGTDTQYF. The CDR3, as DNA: TGCAGCGTTTGGAAGGGCACAGATACGCAGTATTTT.

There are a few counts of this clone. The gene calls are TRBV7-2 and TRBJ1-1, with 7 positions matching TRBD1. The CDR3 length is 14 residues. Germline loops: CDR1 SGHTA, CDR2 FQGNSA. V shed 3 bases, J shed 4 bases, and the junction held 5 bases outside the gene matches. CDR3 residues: CASSFRQGVTEAFF. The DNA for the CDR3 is TGTGCCAGCAGCTTCCGACAGGGTGTCACTGAAGCTTTCTTT.